The rows below give T cell receptor beta chains drawn from one sample of a study of OX40 agonist ivuxolimab in advanced cancers. Sequenced by immunoSEQ multiplex PCR; TCRdb stores in-frame clones only, minus some. The data show about 130,000 clones, 80% to 95% seen once. This specimen was CD4+ or CD8+ T cells sorted from blood, taken in a trial of the OX40 agonist ivuxolimab. All receptors come from an adult with an advanced solid tumor such as melanoma, head and neck, liver or kidney cancer. CDR3s include the opening cysteine and the closing phenylalanine or tryptophan. The D gene is left open where the match is weak. Part of the rows lack a size; the others show once, few, many or a class for expanded clones.

>.|TRBV7-2|TRBJ1-4|TRBD1
CASSLEGQGRGKLFF
TGTGCCAGCAGCTTAGAGGGACAGGGTCGTGGAAAACTGTTTTTT
>.|TRBV18|TRBJ1-2|.
CASSREGMDGYTF
TGTGCCAGCTCACGGGAAGGGATGGATGGCTACACCTTC
>.|TRBV19|TRBJ1-4|.
CASSIGVRTTATNEKLFF
TGTGCCAGTAGTATAGGTGTCAGGACTACTGCAACTAATGAAAAACTGTTTTTT
>.|TRBV15|TRBJ2-7|TRBD2
CATSSGTSGYSYEQYF
TGTGCCACCAGCTCCGGGACTAGCGGGTACTCCTACGAGCAGTACTTC
>.|TRBV15|TRBJ2-3|.
CATSRAFGRVGDTQYF
TGTGCCACCAGCAGAGCTTTTGGGCGGGTTGGGGATACGCAGTATTTT
>.|TRBV4-2|TRBJ1-2|.
CASSQGRAGYGYTF
TGTGCCAGCAGCCAAGGCAGGGCAGGCTATGGCTACACCTTC
>.|TRBV7-2|TRBJ2-1|.
CASSSRVTYNEQFF
TGTGCCAGCAGCTCCAGGGTAACCTACAATGAGCAGTTCTTC
>few|TRBV4-2|TRBJ1-1|.
CASSLGAGGQEAFF
TGTGCCAGCAGCCTGGGAGCCGGGGGCCAAGAAGCTTTCTTT
>.|TRBV28|TRBJ1-1|TRBD1
CASRRGTGFQNTEAFF
TGTGCCAGCAGAAGGGGGACAGGGTTTCAGAACACTGAAGCTTTCTTT
>.|TRBV28|TRBJ2-1|.
CASHTRWSRTNEQFF
TGTGCCAGCCATACTCGCTGGAGTCGTACGAATGAGCAGTTCTTC
>.|TRBV25-1|TRBJ1-2|TRBD1
CATGQGNYGYTF
TGTGCCACCGGACAGGGGAACTATGGCTACACCTTC
>.|TRBV28|TRBJ2-1|TRBD1
CASRPPGQGAHEQFF
TGTGCCAGCAGACCTCCGGGACAGGGGGCTCATGAGCAGTTCTTC
>.|TRBV6-5|TRBJ1-1|TRBD1
CASRPPGQKNTEAFF
TGTGCCAGCAGGCCCCCGGGACAGAAAAACACTGAAGCTTTCTTT
>few|TRBV25-1|TRBJ2-7|TRBD1
CASSGDRTSYEQYF
TGTGCCAGCAGTGGGGACAGGACTTCCTACGAGCAGTACTTC
>.|TRBV11-3|TRBJ2-7|.
CASSLIGWSNYEQYF
TGTGCCAGCAGTCTCATTGGGTGGTCAAACTACGAGCAGTACTTC
>.|TRBV14|TRBJ2-3|TRBD1
CASSPGVWTGGTDTQYF
TGTGCCAGCAGCCCTGGCGTTTGGACAGGAGGCACAGATACGCAGTATTTT
>.|TRBV5-4|TRBJ1-2|.
CASSPPRTASDYTF
TGTGCCAGCAGCCCTCCACGGACTGCGAGCGACTACACCTTC
>.|TRBV25-1|TRBJ2-6|TRBD1
CASSLTGSSGANVLTF
TGTGCCAGCAGTTTGACAGGGTCTTCTGGGGCCAACGTCCTGACTTTC
>.|TRBV6-5|TRBJ1-1|TRBD1
CASSYRSGGRNTEAFF
TGTGCCAGCAGTTACCGATCAGGGGGAAGGAACACTGAAGCTTTCTTT
>.|TRBV6-4|TRBJ1-3|.
CASSPDDRGNTIYF
TGTGCCAGCAGCCCCGACGACCGGGGTAACACCATATATTTT
>.|TRBV28|TRBJ1-5|.
CASTLGRGFNQPQHF
TGTGCCAGCACCCTGGGCCGGGGGTTTAATCAGCCCCAGCATTTT
>.|TRBV6-6|TRBJ1-4|.
CASTQGGVAEKLFF
TGTGCCAGCACCCAAGGAGGGGTCGCTGAAAAACTGTTTTTT
>.|TRBV27|TRBJ1-2|.
CASSPLGYGYTF
TGTGCCAGCAGCCCCCTAGGGTATGGCTACACCTTC
>.|TRBV7-2|TRBJ2-3|.
CASSLASQGGLDTQYF
TGTGCCAGCAGCTTAGCGAGTCAGGGCGGGCTAGATACGCAGTATTTT
>.|TRBV19|TRBJ1-4|.
CASSLDRLNEKLFF
TGTGCCAGTAGTCTGGACCGACTTAATGAAAAACTGTTTTTT
>once|TRBV7-3|TRBJ2-2|.
CASSLLGGTNTGELFF
TGTGCCAGCAGCTTACTGGGGGGAACGAACACCGGGGAGCTGTTTTTT
>once|TRBV12-5|TRBJ1-2|TRBD1
CASGGGQANGYTF
TGTGCTAGTGGTGGGGGACAGGCGAATGGCTACACCTTC
>.|TRBV10-3|TRBJ1-1|.
CAIREPPVNTEAFF
TGTGCCATCAGAGAACCCCCGGTGAACACTGAAGCTTTCTTT
>.|TRBV9|TRBJ1-2|.
CASNLGENGGYYTF
TGTGCCAGCAATTTGGGAGAAAATGGAGGGTACTACACCTTC
>.|TRBV27|TRBJ2-7|.
CASSFNWERSSYEQYF
TGTGCCAGCAGTTTCAATTGGGAGAGAAGCTCCTACGAGCAGTACTTC
>.|TRBV14|TRBJ2-3|.
CASSQVPRDTQYF
TGTGCCAGCAGCCAAGTACCGCGCGATACGCAGTATTTT
>.|TRBV13|TRBJ2-3|.
CASSLAQGSTDTQYF
TGTGCCAGCAGCTTAGCCCAAGGGTCCACAGATACGCAGTATTTT
>.|TRBV9|TRBJ2-3|.
CASSVGGRDTDTQYF
TGTGCCAGCAGCGTAGGGGGCAGGGACACAGATACGCAGTATTTT
>.|TRBV7-3|TRBJ1-1|.
CASSLYGEASTEAFF
TGTGCCAGCAGCTTATACGGGGAAGCGAGCACTGAAGCTTTCTTT
>.|TRBV28|TRBJ2-2|.
CASSFVSSRAGELFF
TGTGCCAGCAGTTTTGTTTCTAGCCGGGCCGGGGAGCTGTTTTTT
>.|TRBV5-1|TRBJ2-2|TRBD2
CASSYTTSGVNYRTNTGELFF
TGCGCCAGCAGCTACACAACTAGCGGGGTTAATTACCGGACGAACACCGGGGAGCTGTTTTTT
>.|TRBV28|TRBJ1-3|TRBD1
CASSFLRMGRGSSGNTIYF
TGTGCCAGCAGTTTCCTCCGGATGGGCAGGGGGTCCTCTGGAAACACCATATATTTT
>.|TRBV18|TRBJ1-1|.
CASSPQQGDTEAFF
TGTGCCAGCTCACCACAACAGGGAGACACTGAAGCTTTCTTT
>.|TRBV6-1|TRBJ2-7|TRBD2
CASSTIAGVPYEQYF
TGTGCCAGCAGTACTATAGCGGGAGTCCCCTACGAGCAGTACTTC
>.|TRBV7-3|TRBJ2-2|TRBD2
CASSLSGTSNTGELFF
TGTGCCAGCAGCCTGTCCGGGACTAGCAACACCGGGGAGCTGTTTTTT
>.|TRBV7-8|TRBJ2-2|TRBD2
CASSRLAGGDTGELFF
TGTGCCAGCAGCCGACTAGCGGGAGGGGACACCGGGGAGCTGTTTTTT
>.|TRBV6-5|TRBJ1-2|.
CASSYSAQGNYGYTF
TGTGCCAGCAGTTACTCTGCTCAGGGTAACTATGGCTACACCTTC
>.|TRBV28|TRBJ1-5|.
CASTPSLGTRDQPQHF
TGTGCCAGCACCCCCTCGCTTGGGACACGGGATCAGCCCCAGCATTTT
>.|TRBV16|TRBJ1-2|.
CASSQSSLPLQGWGYTF
TGTGCCAGCAGCCAATCATCGCTTCCCCTACAGGGTTGGGGCTACACCTTC
>.|TRBV7-2|TRBJ2-2|.
CASSYNRAGELFF
TGTGCCAGCAGCTATAACAGGGCCGGGGAGCTGTTTTTT
>once|TRBV19|TRBJ2-1|TRBD1
CASSRLGQGSNEQFF
TGTGCCAGTAGTCGATTGGGACAGGGTAGCAATGAGCAGTTCTTC
>.|TRBV9|TRBJ2-5|.
CASSVATNQETQYF
TGTGCCAGCAGCGTAGCCACAAACCAAGAGACCCAGTACTTC
>.|TRBV27|TRBJ2-2|TRBD1
CASSSRTGLNTGELFF
TGTGCCAGCAGTTCGCGGACAGGGTTGAACACCGGGGAGCTGTTTTTT
>.|TRBV28|TRBJ1-1|.
CASSFPGGESFEAFF
TGTGCCAGCAGTTTCCCCGGGGGTGAATCATTTGAAGCTTTCTTT
>.|TRBV9|TRBJ1-2|.
CASSVDRRSGGYTF
TGTGCCAGCAGCGTAGACCGGAGGTCCGGCGGCTACACCTTC
>.|TRBV7-2|TRBJ2-3|.
CASSLVTKTTDTQYF
TGTGCCAGCAGCTTGGTAACGAAGACCACAGATACGCAGTATTTT
>.|TRBV9|TRBJ2-6|.
CASSVATDGSSGANVLTF
TGTGCCAGCAGCGTAGCTACTGATGGGTCCTCTGGGGCCAACGTCCTGACTTTC
>.|TRBV7-8|TRBJ2-2|TRBD2
CASSALAQNTGELFF
TGTGCCAGCAGCGCACTAGCGCAGAACACCGGGGAGCTGTTTTTT
>.|TRBV11-2|TRBJ1-1|.
CASSLTGYTEAFF
TGTGCCAGCAGCTTAACCGGTTACACTGAAGCTTTCTTT
>.|TRBV19|TRBJ1-1|.
CASRAGEGRGVAEAFF
TGTGCCAGTAGAGCGGGGGAGGGGCGAGGGGTCGCTGAAGCTTTCTTT
>.|TRBV4-1|TRBJ2-2|.
CASRPTNTGELFF
TGCGCCAGCAGACCGACGAACACCGGGGAGCTGTTTTTT
>.|TRBV6-1|TRBJ2-5|TRBD1
CASSEGQGSWETQYF
TGTGCCAGCAGCGAAGGACAGGGCTCGTGGGAGACCCAGTACTTC